The 27 T cell receptor beta chains below all came from one sample that was sequenced in a study of cytomegalovirus exposure and HLA in healthy donors. Primers included in the PCR were 60 Vbeta and 13 Jbeta primers. Clones were read by immunoSEQ multiplex PCR, and TCRdb kept only the in-frame ones, dropping some. The table records approximately 93,000 clones, about four fifths of them present only once. The specimen sequenced was PBMCs. Receptor source: a woman in her thirties or forties in good health and CMV-seronegative.

The DNA for the CDR3 is TGTGCCAGCAGCGCGATACCGGGACAGGGAAACATTCAGTACTTC. Its protein is CASSAIPGQGNIQYF. The chain carries TRBV9 and TRBJ2-4, with TRBD1 matching 9 bases. Germline-derived CDR1 and CDR2 are SGDLS and YYNGEE. The J segment lost 6 bases and the V segment lost 3 bases, leaving 7 bases of the junction unmatched. The CDR3 totals 15 residues.

For this clone: Additional DNA sequences in this sample encode the identical CDR3. V and J are TRBV2 and TRBJ1-1, with D perhaps matching TRBD1 (6 bases). V was trimmed by 3 bases and J by 4 bases, leaving 9 bases between them. Germline loops: CDR1 SNHLY, CDR2 FYNNEI. This CDR3 is built from 13 residues. The CDR3 nucleotides are TGTGCCAGCAGTGAGCAGGGGAGCACTGAAGCTTTCTTT. This sequence encodes CASSEQGSTEAFF.

This clone showed up just a few times. The V and J genes are TRBV5-5 and TRBJ1-5; maybe TRBD1 (6 bases). Germline CDR1 is SGHKS and CDR2 is YYEKEE (reference sequence). This CDR3 spans 16 amino acids. Trimming cost V 4 bases and J 1 base, with 15 bases left between them. CDR3 nucleotides: TGTGCCAGCAGCGCAATGGGGGCCCGCAGCAATCAGCCCCAGCATTTT. Its protein is CASSAMGARSNQPQHF. The full variable domain, completed using reference TRBV5-5 and TRBJ1-5, is DAGVTQSPTHLIKTRGQQVTLRCSPISGHKSVSWYQQVLGQGPQFIFQYYEKEERGRGNFPDRFSARQFPNYSSELNVNALLLGDSALYLCASSAMGARSNQPQHFGDGTRLSIL.

This chain joins TRBV10-3 and TRBJ1-6; D gene uncertain. The germline V gene has CDR1 ENHRY and CDR2 SYGVKD. CDR3 size: 13 residues. The V end lost 10 bases, the J end lost 6 bases, and 13 bases lay between the germline ends. The CDR3 loop is CATSLDPNSPLHF. The CDR3 DNA follows: TGTGCCACCAGCCTAGACCCTAATTCACCCCTCCACTTT.

V and J are TRBV9 and TRBJ1-4, with 7 bases that match TRBD1. In germline, CDR1 is SGDLS, CDR2 YYNGEE. The J segment lost 5 bases and the V segment lost 4 bases, leaving 8 bases of the junction unmatched. The CDR3 has 15 amino acids. CDR3 sequence reads: CASSNSGQTNEKLFF. In DNA form, the CDR3 reads TGTGCCAGCAGCAATTCGGGACAGACAAATGAAAAACTGTTTTTT.

The rearrangement joins TRBV11-1 to TRBJ2-7; 7 nucleotides line up with TRBD1. The CDR3 covers 15 residues. Trimming took 4 bases from V and 3 from J; bases not matched to a gene: 9. Germline CDR1 SGHAT, CDR2 FQDESV (reference sequence). CDR3 sequence reads: CASSSDRTGVYEQYF. The CDR3 nucleotides read TGTGCCAGCAGCTCTGACCGGACAGGAGTCTACGAGCAGTACTTC.

The V gene is TRBV5-4, the J gene TRBJ2-5, with D possibly matching TRBD2 (7 bases). Trimming removed 6 bases from V and 3 bases from J, with 18 bases in between. This CDR3 region has 15 residues. Germline V gene data show CDR1 as SGHNT and CDR2 as YYREEE (reference sequence). The chain's CDR3 is CASTPRGGTKETQYF. The CDR3, as DNA: TGTGCCAGCACCCCAAGGGGGGGGACTAAAGAGACCCAGTACTTC. The complete variable domain, with remaining parts taken from reference TRBV5-4 and TRBJ2-5, reads ETGVTQSPTHLIKTRGQQVTLRCSSQSGHNTVSWYQQALGQGPQFIFQYYREEENGRGNFPPRFSGLQFPNYSSELNVNALELDDSALYLCASTPRGGTKETQYFGPGTRLLVL.

DNA of the CDR3: TGCGCCAGCAGCTTGGCCCCGGCGGGCGGGGGGACCTACGAGCAGTACTTC. It is translated as CASSLAPAGGGTYEQYF. The V gene is TRBV5-1, the J gene TRBJ2-7; 8 nucleotides align to TRBD2. The CDR3 is 17 amino acids. Germline CDR1 is SGHRS and CDR2 is YFSETQ. V was pared by 0 bases and J by 2 bases, with 10 bases of the junction left unmatched.

The chain carries TRBV7-3 and TRBJ2-2; weak D call: TRBD1 (6 bases). The CDR3 spans 15 residues. The V gene lost 4 bases and the J gene lost 1 base, with 10 bases spanning the gap. The germline V gene encodes CDR1 SGHTA and CDR2 FQGTGA. CDR3 nucleotide sequence: TGTGCCAGCAGCTCACGGACAGAGAACACCGGGGAGCTGTTTTTT. Protein: CASSSRTENTGELFF.

The table lists this clone with a count of one. The J gene is TRBJ2-3, the V gene TRBV19; 8 bases are shared with TRBD1. The CDR3 loop spans 14 amino acids. Germline assignment: CDR1 LNHDA and CDR2 SQIVND (reference sequence). Unmatched junction bases numbered 1, after V lost 5 bases and J lost 0 bases. The CDR3 DNA sequence: TGTGCCAGTAGTCGGACAGGGAGCACAGATACGCAGTATTTT. This sequence encodes CASSRTGSTDTQYF.

The V call is TRBV5-4, the J call TRBJ1-1; TRBD1 aligns across 9 bases. The V gene end was trimmed by 4 bases and the J gene end by 9 bases; junction bases not matched to a gene: 10. CDR1 is SGHNT, CDR2 YYREEE, per germline (reference sequence). The CDR3 sequence is 14 residues long. CDR3 coding DNA: TGTGCCAGCAGCAAAACCGGGACAGGGAACAAAGCTTTCTTT. It codes for CASSKTGTGNKAFF.

The chain couples TRBV18 to TRBJ1-2; 8 bases fit TRBD1. The length of the CDR3 is 15 residues. The ends lost 2 bases at V and 6 bases at J; junction bases unmatched: 8. In germline, CDR1 is KGHSH, CDR2 LQKENI. DNA for the CDR3: TGTGCCAGCTCACCAAGGACAGGGCGGAGTGATGGCTACACCTTC. Translating it yields CASSPRTGRSDGYTF. Supplemented by reference TRBV18 and TRBJ1-2, the full variable domain reads NAGVMQNPRHLVRRRGQEARLRCSPMKGHSHVYWYRQLPEEGLKFMVYLQKENIIDESGMPKERFSAEFPKEGPSILRIQQVVRGDSAAYFCASSPRTGRSDGYTFGSGTRLTVV.

This clone was seen only once. Other DNA sequences from this sample encode an identical CDR3 as well. V usage is TRBV5-1 and J usage is TRBJ1-6; D unclear. V lost 0 bases and J lost 5, with 6 bases in between. This CDR3 contains 14 residues. In germline, CDR1 is SGHRS, CDR2 YFSETQ. Here the CDR3 DNA reads TGCGCCAGCAGCTTGGGACAAGATAATTCACCCCTCCACTTT. This sequence encodes CASSLGQDNSPLHF.

Only a few counts were recorded for this clone. The chain employs TRBV7-9 and TRBJ2-7; 9 nucleotides align to TRBD1. Losses at the gene ends were 5 bases for V and 1 base for J; bases not matched to a gene: 0. The CDR3 runs to 13 residues. From germline, CDR1 is SEHNR and CDR2 FQNEAQ (reference sequence). The CDR3 reads CASSDRGSYEQYF. DNA of the CDR3: TGTGCCAGCAGCGACAGGGGGTCCTACGAGCAGTACTTC.

A note on this clone: The same CDR3 arises from other DNA sequences in this sample as well. The V gene is TRBV7-2, the J gene TRBJ1-6; 9 positions agree with TRBD1. This CDR3 contains 15 residues. The germline V gene has CDR1 SGHTA and CDR2 FQGNSA. The V gene end was trimmed by 5 bases and the J gene end by 5 bases; junction bases not matched to a gene: 4. The DNA for the CDR3 is TGTGCCAGCAGCCCCCGGGACAGGGATAATTCACCCCTCCACTTT. Translation: CASSPRDRDNSPLHF.

The rearrangement uses TRBV4-1 and TRBJ1-1; tentatively, D is TRBD1 (6 bases). The CDR3 has 14 amino acids. The ends were cut back, 0 bases at V and 6 bases at J, with 11 bases in the middle. CDR1 and CDR2 (germline): MGHRA, YSYEKL. CDR3 coding DNA: TGCGCCAGCAGCCAAGAGACAGGATTCGCTGAAGCTTTCTTT. Protein sequence: CASSQETGFAEAFF.

The V and J genes are TRBV9 and TRBJ2-3; D unclear. Trimming cost V 0 bases and J 3 bases, with 8 bases left between them. The CDR3 has 14 amino acids. Germline CDR1 and CDR2: SGDLS and YYNGEE. CDR3 bases: TGTGCCAGCAGCGTAGTGGGCGAGACAGATACGCAGTATTTT. Translating it yields CASSVVGETDTQYF.

In its sample, this clone was seen a few times. The chain recombines TRBV6-1 with TRBJ1-1; TRBD1 agrees at 7 bases. Germline loops: CDR1 MNHNS, CDR2 SASEGT. After removal of 7 bases from V and 2 bases from J, the junction contained 10 bases not matched to a gene. There are 15 residues in the CDR3. The CDR3 is CASILQGKGNTEAFF. The CDR3 DNA reads TGTGCCAGCATCCTACAGGGGAAGGGAAACACTGAAGCTTTCTTT.

Points on this clone: One junction end disagrees with the germline gene, perhaps due to a read error. The chain links TRBV5-1 to TRBJ1-1; the D is unclear. Germline CDR1 is SGHRS and CDR2 is YFSETQ. The CDR3 is made up of 14 amino acids. The CDR3 here is CASNSLGRNTKAFF. The CDR3 DNA is TGCGCCAGCAACTCTCTCGGGAGGAACACTAAAGCTTTCTTT.

J is TRBJ1-6 and V is TRBV19, with D perhaps TRBD1 (6 bases). This CDR3 comprises 15 residues. The V gene lost 5 bases and the J gene lost 7 bases, with 15 bases spanning the gap. CDR1 and CDR2 (germline): LNHDA, SQIVND (reference sequence). CDR3 residues: CASSSKGGGNSPLHF. CDR3 DNA: TGTGCCAGTAGTTCGAAAGGGGGTGGAAATTCACCCCTCCACTTT.

V and J are TRBV19 and TRBJ2-3, with D perhaps matching TRBD2 (6 bases). CDR3 size: 14 residues. Looked up from germline, CDR1 is LNHDA and CDR2 is SQIVND (reference sequence). The V end lost 6 bases, the J end lost 3 bases, and 13 bases lay between the germline ends. As DNA, the CDR3 is TGTGCCAGTAGCTCCGGAGGACTAACAGATACGCAGTATTTT. Translation gives CASSSGGLTDTQYF.

The V and J genes are TRBV5-5 and TRBJ1-5, with D possibly being TRBD1 (6 bases). Germline V CDR1 and CDR2: SGHKS, YYEKEE (reference sequence). Trimming pared 5 bases from V and 10 bases from J, leaving 16 bases between. The CDR3 totals 13 residues. The chain's CDR3 is CASSSRDTRPQHF. As DNA, the CDR3 is TGTGCCAGCAGTTCCCGGGACACCCGTCCCCAGCATTTT.

V and J are TRBV6-5 and TRBJ1-2; 8 positions agree with TRBD1. Germline V CDR1 and CDR2: MNHEY, SVGAGI. The V gene end was trimmed by 0 bases and the J gene end by 2 bases; junction bases not matched to a gene: 5. CDR3 size: 16 residues. The CDR3 spells CASSYSIRGLNYGYTF. DNA for the CDR3: TGTGCCAGCAGTTACTCTATCAGGGGGCTAAACTATGGCTACACCTTC.

This clone is a singleton in its sample. The chain combines TRBV9 with TRBJ1-2, with no clear D. Germline values: CDR1 SGDLS, CDR2 YYNGEE. Trimming removed 2 bases from V and 7 bases from J, with 21 bases in between. The CDR3 has 16 amino acids. DNA for the CDR3: TGTGCCAGCAGCGTCACTTCTAGTGGGAGAAAGAGTGGCTACACCTTC. Its protein is CASSVTSSGRKSGYTF.

The chain has TRBV7-2 and TRBJ1-4; 8 bases agree with TRBD1. This CDR3 contains 14 residues. The V and J ends lost 5 bases and 4 bases, in that order; junction bases with no gene match: 3. Germline-derived CDR1 and CDR2 are SGHTA and FQGNSA. The CDR3 sequence: CASSTTGDNEKLFF. The CDR3, as DNA: TGTGCCAGCAGCACGACAGGGGATAATGAAAAACTGTTTTTT.

This chain uses TRBV7-2 with TRBJ2-7, with 7 bases that match TRBD1. The germline V gene has CDR1 SGHTA and CDR2 FQGNSA. V was pared by 2 bases and J by 2 bases, with 3 bases of the junction left unmatched. CDR3 size: 14 residues. CDR3 protein: CASSLYRGAYEQYF. CDR3 sequence (DNA): TGTGCCAGCAGCTTATACAGGGGCGCCTACGAGCAGTACTTC.

The gene calls are TRBV4-3 and TRBJ1-2, with D possibly TRBD1 on 5 matching bases. Germline V gene lookup returns CDR1 LGHNA and CDR2 YSLEER. V lost 4 bases to trimming and J lost 6 bases, with 15 bases between them. The CDR3 totals 14 residues. The CDR3 protein is CASSPGGDRHGYTF. The CDR3 DNA follows: TGCGCCAGCAGCCCTGGAGGGGACCGACATGGCTACACCTTC.